The TCR beta chain described here comes from a study of human T cells and chemical hapten exposure. Whole-study context: Patients were mainly female, each with alopecia areata, totalis or universalis.

This clonotype appeared many times. Trimming cost V 4 bases and J 15 bases, with 20 bases left between them. This CDR3 spans 14 amino acids. Germline values: CDR1 SGDLS, CDR2 YYNGEE. Unique molecular identifiers were attached to individual cDNA molecules within the library. TCRdb fed the RACE reads into MiXCR, producing one record per CDR3 protein. This sample has a few hundred thousand distinct CDR3 sequences; 5.5% occur once, and the top ten carry less than 9%. Time point: pre-sensitization, week 0. Treatment defined: therapeutic diphenylcyclopropenone sensitization with weekly scalp DPC. Extraction of total RNA was performed on unfractionated whole blood.

The chain couples TRBV9 to TRBJ1-6; perhaps TRBD1 as D (6 bases). Sequenced material: whole blood, taken in connection with sensitization to the hapten diphenylcyclopropenone (DPC). The receptor comes from a woman aged 18-35 years with alopecia areata. Some clones in this sample may be carry-over from other donors' samples. The CDR3 reads CASSRGGDPGLLHF. The CDR3 nucleotides read TGTGCCAGCAGCCGAGGGGGGGATCCTGGACTCCTCCACTTT.